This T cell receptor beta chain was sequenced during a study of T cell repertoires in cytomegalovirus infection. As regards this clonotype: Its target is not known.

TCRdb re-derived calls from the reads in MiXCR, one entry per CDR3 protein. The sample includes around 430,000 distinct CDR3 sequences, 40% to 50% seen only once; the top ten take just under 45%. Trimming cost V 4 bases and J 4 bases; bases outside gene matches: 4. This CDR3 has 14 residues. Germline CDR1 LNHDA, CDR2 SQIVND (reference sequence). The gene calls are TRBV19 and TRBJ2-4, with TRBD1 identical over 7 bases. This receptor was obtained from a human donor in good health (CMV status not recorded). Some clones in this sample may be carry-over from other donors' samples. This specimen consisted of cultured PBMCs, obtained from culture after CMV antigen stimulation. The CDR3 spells CASSTPGQKNIQYF. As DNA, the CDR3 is TGTGCCAGTAGTACCCCGGGACAGAAAAACATTCAGTACTTC.